One and the same sample provided the 20 T cell receptor beta chains below, sequenced in a study of OX40 agonist ivuxolimab in advanced cancers. Produced via immunoSEQ multiplex PCR; TCRdb's table is partial and in-frame only. The sample yields about 64,000 clones, more than 80% seen once. The material sequenced was CD4+ or CD8+ T cells sorted from blood, taken in a trial of the OX40 agonist ivuxolimab. The source of these receptors is an adult with an advanced solid tumor such as melanoma, head and neck, liver or kidney cancer.

The rearrangement links TRBV27 to TRBJ2-1, with TRBD2 as a possible D gene (6 bases). Trimming stripped 5 bases from V and 0 bases from J, with 14 bases between. This CDR3 has 16 amino acids. In germline, CDR1 is MNHEY, CDR2 SMNVEV (reference sequence). As DNA, the CDR3 is TGTGCCAGCAGTGCGTTTAGCGGAAGCTCCTACAATGAGCAGTTCTTC. Its protein product is CASSAFSGSSYNEQFF.

The chain joins TRBV11-2 to TRBJ2-2; unclear D gene. Germline CDR1 is SGHAT and CDR2 is FQNNGV. V lost 5 bases and J 1 base, leaving 8 bases between the germline ends. CDR3 length equals 14 residues. CDR3 DNA sequence: TGTGCCAGCAGCATACACGGGAACACCGGGGAGCTGTTTTTT. Its protein product is CASSIHGNTGELFF.

The V and J genes are TRBV7-9 and TRBJ2-7; the D gene could be TRBD1 or TRBD2 (6 bases each). Per germline, CDR1 SEHNR and CDR2 FQNEAQ (reference sequence). This CDR3 comprises 13 residues. Trimming shortened V by 5 bases and J by 2 bases, and 10 bases separated the two germline ends. The CDR3 loop reads CASSLRGAYEQYF. The CDR3 bases are TGTGCCAGCAGCCTAAGGGGGGCCTACGAGCAGTACTTC.

The rearrangement uses TRBV28 and TRBJ2-7; D is perhaps TRBD1 (6 bases). This CDR3 contains 12 residues. The V gene's germline CDR1 is MDHEN and CDR2 SYDVKM. V was shortened by 7 bases and J by 3 bases, with 10 bases between the two germline ends. The CDR3 loop reads CASTSRGYEQYF. The CDR3 nucleotides read TGTGCCAGCACAAGCAGGGGCTACGAGCAGTACTTC.

The genes are TRBV29-1 and TRBJ2-5; D is undetermined. The CDR3 length is 14 residues. Germline values: CDR1 SQVTM, CDR2 ANQGSEA. Trimming took 0 bases from V and 2 from J, leaving 10 bases between them. The CDR3 loop is CSVEDQVGQETQYF. In DNA form, the CDR3 reads TGCAGCGTTGAAGATCAGGTGGGTCAAGAGACCCAGTACTTC. Supplemented by reference TRBV29-1 and TRBJ2-5, the full variable domain reads SAVISQKPSRDICQRGTSLTIQCQVDSQVTMMFWYRQQPGQSLTLIATANQGSEATYESGFVIDKFPISRPNLTFSTLTVSNMSPEDSSIYLCSVEDQVGQETQYFGPGTRLLVL.

The chain employs TRBV7-9 and TRBJ2-7, with no clear D. The CDR3 consists of 15 residues. With 0 bases removed from V and 4 bases from J, the gap between germline ends came to 13 bases. Germline CDR1 is SEHNR and CDR2 is FQNEAQ (reference sequence). CDR3 DNA sequence: TGTGCCAGCAGCTTAGCGCAAAGTTTCGGGTACGAGCAGTACTTC. It codes for CASSLAQSFGYEQYF.

This clone was detected only a few times. CDR3 residues: CASSLAAGRGTDTQYF. CDR3 DNA sequence: TGTGCCAGCAGCTTAGCGGCTGGCAGGGGCACAGATACGCAGTATTTT. V gene TRBV7-6 combines with J gene TRBJ2-3; a possible D gene is TRBD1 (5 bases). The CDR3 runs 16 residues. CDR1 and CDR2 (germline): SGHVS, FNYEAQ. Trimming removed 0 bases at V and 1 base at J, with 11 bases between.

The V gene is TRBV7-9, the J gene TRBJ2-2, with 9 bases aligning to TRBD1. The J segment lost 7 bases and the V segment lost 4 bases, leaving 10 bases of the junction unmatched. This CDR3 is built from 16 residues. The V gene's germline CDR1 is SEHNR and CDR2 FQNEAQ (reference sequence). As DNA, the CDR3 is TGTGCCAGCAGCTCCACAAGGGACAGGGCAGGCGGGGAGCTGTTTTTT. Its protein is CASSSTRDRAGGELFF.

The gene calls are TRBV27 and TRBJ2-1, with a possible D match to TRBD2 (5 bases). The CDR3 is 12 residues long. V was pared by 2 bases and J by 8 bases, with 7 bases between. CDR1 is MNHEY and CDR2 is SMNVEV in the germline V gene (reference sequence). CDR3 coding DNA: TGTGCCAGCAGTTTAATCGGGGATGAGCAGTTCTTC. It encodes CASSLIGDEQFF.

The chain joins TRBV5-1 to TRBJ2-7, with 11 bases fitting TRBD2. The V gene end was trimmed by 1 base and the J gene end by 1 base; junction bases not matched to a gene: 4. CDR3 length equals 16 residues. Germline V CDR1 and CDR2: SGHRS, YFSETQ. The CDR3 protein is CASSLPGTSGSYEQYF. CDR3 nucleotides: TGCGCCAGCAGCTTGCCCGGGACTAGCGGATCCTACGAGCAGTACTTC. Together with reference TRBV5-1 and TRBJ2-7, the CDR3 gives the full variable domain: KAGVTQTPRYLIKTRGQQVTLSCSPISGHRSVSWYQQTPGQGLQFLFEYFSETQRNKGNFPGRFSGRQFSNSRSEMNVSTLELGDSALYLCASSLPGTSGSYEQYFGPGTRLTVT.

V usage is TRBV5-1 and J usage is TRBJ1-1, with D hard to call. The CDR3 totals 16 residues. Germline assignment: CDR1 SGHRS and CDR2 YFSETQ. V was shortened by 4 bases and J by 0 bases, with 16 bases between the two germline ends. CDR3 sequence reads: CASSPRRLGMNTEAFF. The CDR3 DNA sequence: TGCGCCAGCAGCCCACGGAGGCTAGGGATGAACACTGAAGCTTTCTTT.

The V gene is TRBV7-8, the J gene TRBJ2-7; D ambiguous. Germline V gene data show CDR1 as SGHVS and CDR2 as FQNEAQ. Between the trimmed V and J ends, which lost 5 bases and 7 bases, there was a span of 9 bases. The CDR3 extends over 11 amino acids. CDR3 residues: CASSPMGEQYF. DNA of the CDR3: TGTGCCAGCAGCCCCATGGGTGAGCAGTACTTC.

The J gene is TRBJ2-3, the V gene TRBV12-1; the DNA was not compared with TRBD2, the D call given in the table. TRBV12-1 is a pseudogene. This CDR3 is 15 amino acids long. The CDR3: CASTLLAGDTDTQYF. The CDR3 nucleotides are TGTGCCAGCACCTTACTAGCGGGAGACACAGATACGCAGTATTTT.

The chain is built from TRBV5-1 and TRBJ2-3; D gene uncertain. This CDR3 has 16 residues. Germline V gene data show CDR1 as SGHRS and CDR2 as YFSETQ. V dropped 1 base and J dropped 0 bases, with 12 bases sitting between them. The DNA of the CDR3 is TGCGCCAGCAGCTTGCTAGTAGAGCCTAGCACAGATACGCAGTATTTT. Translation gives CASSLLVEPSTDTQYF.

The gene calls are TRBV9 and TRBJ1-1; TRBD1 aligns across 9 bases. Germline trimming cut 2 bases from V and 4 bases from J; bases unmatched to any gene: 0. Per the germline V gene, CDR1 is SGDLS and CDR2 is YYNGEE. The CDR3 has 13 amino acids. The CDR3 DNA follows: TGTGCCAGCAGCGTGGACAGGGGCACTGAAGCTTTCTTT. This gives the protein CASSVDRGTEAFF.

Comment on this clone: Other nucleotide sequences from this sample produce the same CDR3. The chain employs TRBV6-5 and TRBJ2-7; D not resolved. CDR1 MNHEY and CDR2 SVGAGI come from the germline V gene. Trimming removed 2 bases at V and 6 bases at J, with 5 bases between. The CDR3 is made up of 11 amino acids. As DNA, the CDR3 is TGTGCCAGCAGTTACGGCGTCGAGCAGTACTTC. It translates to CASSYGVEQYF.

V usage is TRBV2 and J usage is TRBJ2-7, with TRBD2 matching 10 bases. Trimming removed 3 bases from V and 7 bases from J; junction bases left unmatched: 9. The V gene's germline CDR1 is SNHLY and CDR2 FYNNEI. The CDR3 is made up of 15 amino acids. CDR3 sequence: CASSDDLAGVGEQYF. CDR3 nucleotides: TGTGCCAGCAGTGATGACCTAGCGGGAGTTGGGGAGCAGTACTTC.

The CDR3 DNA sequence: TGTGCCAGCAGCCAAGATGTTGCCAGAGATACGCAGTATTTT. Protein sequence: CASSQDVARDTQYF. The chain uses TRBV14 and TRBJ2-3, with D uncertain. The CDR3 covers 14 residues. Germline CDR1 is SGHDN and CDR2 is FVKESK. V was clipped by 0 bases and J by 5 bases, with 9 bases between them.

The rearrangement joins TRBV5-1 to TRBJ2-5; tentatively, D is TRBD1 or TRBD2 (5 bases each). The CDR3 is made up of 15 amino acids. Germline lookup yields CDR1 SGHRS and CDR2 YFSETQ. V was cut by 0 bases and J by 5 bases, with 14 bases left in between. The chain's CDR3 is CASSLAVGWGETQYF. As DNA, the CDR3 is TGCGCCAGCAGCTTGGCCGTTGGTTGGGGGGAGACCCAGTACTTC.

This sequence joins TRBV6-4 and TRBJ2-1; 11 nucleotides line up with TRBD2. V gave up 8 bases and J gave up 8 bases; unmatched junction bases: 5. The germline V gene has CDR1 MRHNA and CDR2 SNTAGT. This CDR3 comprises 13 residues. The CDR3 DNA follows: TGTGCCAGCGGTAGCGGGGGGGCCGATGAGCAGTTCTTC. It translates to CASGSGGADEQFF.